This T cell receptor beta chain was sequenced for a study of T cells in localized non-small cell lung cancer. The CDR3 sequence is 16 residues long. V lost 8 bases and J lost 2; bases outside the gene matches: 11. Germline CDR1 is LNHDA and CDR2 is SQIVND (reference sequence). TCRdb's copy holds only in-frame clones and misses some; the assay was immunoSEQ multiplex PCR. The sample shows around 78,000 clones, around 81% of them seen only once. Study results and limitations: The greatest T cell clonality was found in uninvolved adjacent lung (higher than in tumor). Detection in adjacent lung was observed for a median 57 of the top 100 tumor clones.

To note about this clone: Its antigen remains unknown.

The sample in question was peripheral blood, obtained before any cancer treatment. This sequence was found in a female donor over 55 with stage I lung adenocarcinoma. V gene TRBV19 combines with J gene TRBJ2-3, with 9 bases lining up with TRBD2. The CDR3 spells CASGMGVAGDTDTQYF. The CDR3 nucleotides read TGTGCCAGTGGGATGGGAGTAGCGGGAGACACAGATACGCAGTATTTT.